A selection of T cell receptor beta chains follows, all from one sample in a study of monozygotic twins with inflammatory bowel disease. From the 5' RACE reads, TCRdb lists one entry per CDR3 protein and no DNA. Its table records 190,000 or so distinct CDR3 sequences. Sequenced sample: blood. The receptors stem from a human donor with ulcerative colitis or Crohn's disease, or a healthy co-twin of an affected twin (not recorded which). CDR3s include the opening cysteine and the closing phenylalanine or tryptophan. Fields, in order: J gene, V gene, CDR3 protein.

j_gene: TRBJ2-2
v_gene: TRBV7-2
CDR3aa: CASRGQGAITGELFF

j_gene: TRBJ1-6
v_gene: TRBV12-3/TRBV12-4
CDR3aa: CASSLQGIQSPLHF

j_gene: TRBJ1-4
v_gene: TRBV4-1
CDR3aa: CASSQPGTGDEKLFF

j_gene: TRBJ2-3
v_gene: TRBV19
CDR3aa: CASSPSWGADTQYF

j_gene: TRBJ2-5
v_gene: TRBV20-1
CDR3aa: CSAGETGGTQYF

j_gene: TRBJ1-2
v_gene: TRBV10-3
CDR3aa: CAISQSSDRESNGYTF

j_gene: TRBJ2-1
v_gene: TRBV14
CDR3aa: CASSHLGEGGNEQFF

j_gene: TRBJ1-3
v_gene: TRBV5-1
CDR3aa: CASSLRPAGTGNTIYF

j_gene: TRBJ1-1
v_gene: TRBV7-9
CDR3aa: CASSLRMVYTEAFF

j_gene: TRBJ1-4
v_gene: TRBV14
CDR3aa: CASSLGRGGNEKLFF

j_gene: TRBJ1-5
v_gene: TRBV15
CDR3aa: CATSRGSGGTGHQPQHF

j_gene: TRBJ2-3
v_gene: TRBV7-2
CDR3aa: CASSSTFHADTQYF

j_gene: TRBJ2-7
v_gene: TRBV2
CDR3aa: CASSDDLPGTDSYEQYF

j_gene: TRBJ1-6
v_gene: TRBV27
CDR3aa: CASSLKPYSPLHF

j_gene: TRBJ2-3
v_gene: TRBV20-1
CDR3aa: CSASDRGVADTQYF

j_gene: TRBJ1-1
v_gene: TRBV20-1
CDR3aa: CSARTAGWGATEAFF

j_gene: TRBJ2-1
v_gene: TRBV9
CDR3aa: CASSLGGSGDNEQFF

j_gene: TRBJ2-1
v_gene: TRBV12-3/TRBV12-4
CDR3aa: CASSTGTSGGPSYNEQFF

j_gene: TRBJ1-1
v_gene: TRBV18
CDR3aa: CASSLGTENTEAFF

j_gene: TRBJ2-2
v_gene: TRBV20-1
CDR3aa: CSARDFGQGNGELFF

j_gene: TRBJ1-5
v_gene: TRBV7-9
CDR3aa: CASSLGNEPQHF

j_gene: TRBJ2-3
v_gene: TRBV5-4
CDR3aa: CASSLSGPRTDTQYF

j_gene: TRBJ1-5
v_gene: TRBV12-3/TRBV12-4
CDR3aa: CASSLRRGGFRQPQHF

j_gene: TRBJ1-1
v_gene: TRBV7-6
CDR3aa: CASSLVSDNPRAFF

j_gene: TRBJ1-5
v_gene: TRBV12-3/TRBV12-4
CDR3aa: CASTGGPSNQPQHF